The clone carrying this TCR beta chain was seen only a few times. No antigen is known for it. The germline CDR1 and CDR2 sequences are SGHTA and FQGNSA. The CDR3 covers 15 residues. The V and J ends lost 4 bases and 0 bases, in that order; junction bases with no gene match: 5. The data belong to a study of response to subunit inactivated influenza vaccine. General study points: The authors put forward the suggestion that each seasonal influenza vaccination may bring in only a limited number of new T cells.

TCRdb called the RT-PCR reads again in MiXCR, with one record for every CDR3 protein. The sample has hundreds of thousands of distinct CDR3 sequences; 7.5% to 8.5% are singletons. The source was PBMCs from blood, collected around 25 months after vaccination. The origin of this receptor is a man aged 50 to 75 who received an inactivated influenza vaccine. The J gene is TRBJ2-7, the V gene TRBV7-2, with 8 bases fitting TRBD2. The CDR3 loop reads CASSSLAGYSYEQYF. In DNA, the CDR3 is TGTGCCAGCAGCTCCCTAGCGGGCTACTCCTACGAGCAGTACTTC.